The source of this TCR beta chain is a study of siplizumab effects on memory and regulatory T cells. The CDR3 consists of 14 residues. The V and J ends lost 4 bases and 1 base respectively, with 11 bases between them. Germline CDR1 SGHRS, CDR2 YFSETQ. Profiled with immunoSEQ multiplex PCR; TCRdb holds only in-frame clones, not every one. Here the sample spans approximately 120,000 clones, about 91% being singletons. Sequenced sample: Tregs sorted from blood. The sequence was collected from a human donor in good health. The V call is TRBV5-1, the J call TRBJ1-1; D is perhaps TRBD1 (6 bases). DNA for the CDR3: TGCGCCAGCAGCGGGGGGCCGGCGAACACTGAAGCTTTCTTT. It specifies CASSGGPANTEAFF.